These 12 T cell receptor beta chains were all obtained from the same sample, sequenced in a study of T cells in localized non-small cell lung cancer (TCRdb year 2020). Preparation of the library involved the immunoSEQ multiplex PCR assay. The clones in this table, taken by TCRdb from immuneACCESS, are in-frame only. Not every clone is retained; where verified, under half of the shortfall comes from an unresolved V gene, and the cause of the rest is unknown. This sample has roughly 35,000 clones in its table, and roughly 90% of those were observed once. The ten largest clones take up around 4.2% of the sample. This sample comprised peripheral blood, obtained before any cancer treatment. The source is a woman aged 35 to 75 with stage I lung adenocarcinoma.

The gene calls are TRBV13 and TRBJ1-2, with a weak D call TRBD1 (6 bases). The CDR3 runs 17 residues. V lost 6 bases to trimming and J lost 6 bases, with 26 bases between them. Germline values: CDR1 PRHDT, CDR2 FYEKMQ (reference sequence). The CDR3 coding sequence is TGTGCCAGCAGTCTCGGGGAGGGGGTGGTCCCCGGCGATGGCTACACCTTC. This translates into CASSLGEGVVPGDGYTF.

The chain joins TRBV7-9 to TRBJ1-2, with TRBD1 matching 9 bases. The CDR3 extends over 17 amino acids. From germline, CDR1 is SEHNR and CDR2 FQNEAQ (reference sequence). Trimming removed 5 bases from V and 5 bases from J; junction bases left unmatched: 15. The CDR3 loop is CASSKPGDRARGYGYTF. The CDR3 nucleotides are TGTGCCAGCAGCAAACCAGGGGACAGGGCAAGGGGATATGGCTACACCTTC.

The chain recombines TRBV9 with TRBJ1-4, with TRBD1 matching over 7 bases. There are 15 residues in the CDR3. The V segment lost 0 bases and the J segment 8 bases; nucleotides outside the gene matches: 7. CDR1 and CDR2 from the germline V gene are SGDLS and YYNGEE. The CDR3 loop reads CASSVGETGYEKLFF. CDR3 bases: TGTGCCAGCAGCGTAGGTGAGACAGGGTACGAAAAACTGTTTTTT.

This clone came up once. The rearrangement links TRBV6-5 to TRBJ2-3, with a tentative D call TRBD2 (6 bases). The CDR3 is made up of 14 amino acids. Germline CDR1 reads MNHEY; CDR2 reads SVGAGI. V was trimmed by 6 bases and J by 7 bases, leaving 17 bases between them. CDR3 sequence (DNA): TGTGCCAGCAGCCTAACATTCGGGGGAAATACGCAGTATTTT. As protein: CASSLTFGGNTQYF.

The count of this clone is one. The CDR3 DNA follows: TGTGCCAGCAGCCGCGGGACAGGATTATATTATGGCTACACCTTC. This translates into CASSRGTGLYYGYTF. V and J are TRBV5-6 and TRBJ1-2; 8 bases map to TRBD1. Germline CDR1 is SGHDT and CDR2 is YYEEEE. This CDR3 spans 15 amino acids. J lost 5 bases, V lost 4 bases, and 10 bases had no gene match.

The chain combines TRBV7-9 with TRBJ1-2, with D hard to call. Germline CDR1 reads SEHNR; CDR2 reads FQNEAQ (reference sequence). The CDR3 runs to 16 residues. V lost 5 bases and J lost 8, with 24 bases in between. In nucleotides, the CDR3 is TGTGCCAGCAGCCCCCCCCTCTACAGTCGGCGTATGGGCTACACCTTC. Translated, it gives CASSPPLYSRRMGYTF.

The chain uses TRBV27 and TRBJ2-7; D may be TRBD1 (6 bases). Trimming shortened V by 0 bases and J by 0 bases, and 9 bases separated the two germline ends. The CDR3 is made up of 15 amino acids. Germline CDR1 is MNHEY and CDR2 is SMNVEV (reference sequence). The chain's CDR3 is CASSLSGTPSYEQYF. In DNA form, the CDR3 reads TGTGCCAGCAGTTTATCCGGGACACCCTCCTACGAGCAGTACTTC.

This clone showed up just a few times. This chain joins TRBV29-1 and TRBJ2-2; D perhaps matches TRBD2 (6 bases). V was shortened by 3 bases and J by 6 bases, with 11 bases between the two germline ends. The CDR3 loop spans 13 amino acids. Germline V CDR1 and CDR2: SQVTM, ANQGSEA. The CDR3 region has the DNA TGCAGCGTTGACAACGGGGAGGCCGGGGAGCTGTTTTTT. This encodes CSVDNGEAGELFF.

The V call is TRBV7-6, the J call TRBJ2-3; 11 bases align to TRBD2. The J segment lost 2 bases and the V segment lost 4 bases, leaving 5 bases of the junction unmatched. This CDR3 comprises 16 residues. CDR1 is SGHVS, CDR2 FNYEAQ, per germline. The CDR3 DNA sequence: TGTGCCAGCAGCTCACTAGCGGGGGAGCTCACAGATACGCAGTATTTT. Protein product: CASSSLAGELTDTQYF.

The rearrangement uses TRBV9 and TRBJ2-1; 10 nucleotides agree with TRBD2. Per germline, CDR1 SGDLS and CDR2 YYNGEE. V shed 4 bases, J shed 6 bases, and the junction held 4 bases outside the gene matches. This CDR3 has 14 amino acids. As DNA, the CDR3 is TGTGCCAGCAGCTCCAGCGGGGGGGCCAATGAGCAGTTCTTC. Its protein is CASSSSGGANEQFF.

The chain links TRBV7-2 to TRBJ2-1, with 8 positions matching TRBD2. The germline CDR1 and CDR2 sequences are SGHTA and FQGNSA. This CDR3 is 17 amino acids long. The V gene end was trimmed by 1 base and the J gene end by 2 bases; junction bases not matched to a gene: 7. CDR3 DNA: TGTGCCAGCAGCTTAGTTTCCAGCGGGGGCCCCTACAATGAGCAGTTCTTC. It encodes CASSLVSSGGPYNEQFF. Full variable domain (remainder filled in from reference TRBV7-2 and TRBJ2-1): GAGVSQSPSNKVTEKGKDVELRCDPISGHTALYWYRQSLGQGLEFLIYFQGNSAPDKSGLPSDRFSAERTGGSVSTLTIQRTQQEDSAVYLCASSLVSSGGPYNEQFFGPGTRLTVL.

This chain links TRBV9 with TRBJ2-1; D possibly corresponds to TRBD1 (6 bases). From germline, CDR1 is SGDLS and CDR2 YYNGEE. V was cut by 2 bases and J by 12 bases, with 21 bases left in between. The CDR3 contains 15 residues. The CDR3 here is CASSVDPEDSPGQFF. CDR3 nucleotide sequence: TGTGCCAGCAGCGTCGACCCGGAGGACAGCCCCGGGCAGTTCTTC.